This T cell receptor (beta chain) was captured by sequencing in a study of blood T cell repertoires in COVID-19. For the study at large: PBMCs, B-cell-depleted T cells, or T cells provided the cDNA or gDNA that made up the material.

The CDR3 totals 13 residues. V gave up 5 bases and J gave up 8 bases; unmatched junction bases: 6. The germline gives CDR1 GTSNPN, CDR2 SVGIG (reference sequence). Per the study methods: Quantification of nucleated cells was approximated via reference gene primer amplification. Measured with immunoSEQ multiplex PCR; TCRdb has only the in-frame clones, and not every one. V, J and clone size are taken as reported in that table, and D and trimming were inferred from the DNA itself. The sample lists 50,000 to 85,000 clones; 82% were seen once. The chain has TRBV30 and TRBJ1-4; TRBD1 matches at 9 bases. This receptor was obtained from a man in his sixties with acute or convalescent COVID-19. Sequencing was carried out using peripheral blood. The CDR3 region is CAWSQGAREKLFF. The DNA for the CDR3 is TGTGCCTGGTCACAGGGGGCACGCGAAAAACTGTTTTTT.